The 7 T cell receptor beta chains presented below share a single source sample, sequenced in a study of blood T cell repertoires in COVID-19. Data came from immunoSEQ multiplex PCR; TCRdb stores just in-frame clones and leaves some out. Altogether fewer than 350,000 clones are present, 80% to 95% being singletons, with the ten largest covering approximately 6.8%. Material: peripheral blood. The receptors come from a woman aged 30 to 39 with COVID-19, enrolled during active disease.

This rearrangement joins TRBV7-8 to TRBJ2-5, with TRBD1 matching 9 bases. Trimming cost V 5 bases and J 4 bases; bases outside gene matches: 11. Germline loops: CDR1 SGHVS, CDR2 FQNEAQ. This CDR3 has 16 amino acids. CDR3 sequence: CASSPWDRVSRETQYF. For the CDR3, the DNA is TGTGCCAGCAGCCCCTGGGACAGGGTTTCGCGAGAGACCCAGTACTTC. The variable domain in full, with the rest retrieved from reference TRBV7-8 and TRBJ2-5, is GAGVSQSPRYKVAKRGQDVALRCDPISGHVSLFWYQQALGQGPEFLTYFQNEAQLDKSGLPSDRFFAERPEGSVSTLKIQRTQQEDSAVYLCASSPWDRVSRETQYFGPGTRLLVL.

This chain connects TRBV19 to TRBJ1-2, with 9 bases that match TRBD1. The CDR3 has 14 residues. With V trimmed by 5 bases and J by 8 bases, 9 bases remained unmatched. CDR1 and CDR2 from the germline V gene are LNHDA and SQIVND (reference sequence). In DNA, the CDR3 is TGTGCCAGTAGTTTCCGGGACAGGGTCCTCGGCTACACCTTC. This encodes CASSFRDRVLGYTF. The full variable domain, completed using reference TRBV19 and TRBJ1-2, is DGGITQSPKYLFRKEGQNVTLSCEQNLNHDAMYWYRQDPGQGLRLIYYSQIVNDFQKGDIAEGYSVSREKKESFPLTVTSAQKNPTAFYLCASSFRDRVLGYTFGSGTRLTVV.

The V and J genes are TRBV18 and TRBJ1-5; perhaps TRBD1 as D (5 bases). There are 16 residues in the CDR3. The germline V gene has CDR1 KGHSH and CDR2 LQKENI. Trimming took 6 bases from V and 0 from J, leaving 15 bases between them. CDR3 region: CASSPRSGDSNQPQHF. The CDR3 region has the DNA TGTGCCAGCTCCCCCAGGTCGGGGGATAGCAATCAGCCCCAGCATTTT.

V gene TRBV28 combines with J gene TRBJ2-7; perhaps TRBD1 as D (6 bases). The CDR3 is 16 amino acids. V lost 5 bases, J lost 4 bases, and 21 bases lay in between. CDR1 and CDR2 (germline): MDHEN, SYDVKM. The DNA of the CDR3 is TGTGCCAGCAGTACCAGGGACATGGACTGGGGGTACGAGCAGTACTTC. It translates to CASSTRDMDWGYEQYF.

The rearrangement uses TRBV11-3 and TRBJ1-1; the D is unclear. Germline CDR1 and CDR2: SGHNT and YENEEA. The CDR3 runs to 12 residues. V dropped 5 bases and J dropped 2 bases, with 6 bases sitting between them. The CDR3 coding sequence is TGTGCCAGCAGCGCAGGAAACACTGAAGCTTTCTTT. It is translated as CASSAGNTEAFF.

The chain uses TRBV10-1 and TRBJ2-7; 8 bases agree with TRBD1. Germline V gene sequence: CDR1 WNHNN, CDR2 SYGVQD (reference sequence). V shed 6 bases, J shed 4 bases, and the junction held 2 bases outside the gene matches. The CDR3 sequence is 12 residues long. CDR3 bases: TGCGCCAGCAGACAGGGGGTTTACGAGCAGTACTTC. It is translated as CASRQGVYEQYF.

V usage is TRBV30 and J usage is TRBJ2-2; weak D call: TRBD1 (6 bases). V was shortened by 0 bases and J by 4 bases, with 12 bases between the two germline ends. This CDR3 spans 15 amino acids. From germline, CDR1 is GTSNPN and CDR2 SVGIG (reference sequence). The CDR3 is CAWSVPGQTTGELFF. The DNA of the CDR3 is TGTGCCTGGAGTGTCCCGGGACAAACCACCGGGGAGCTGTTTTTT.